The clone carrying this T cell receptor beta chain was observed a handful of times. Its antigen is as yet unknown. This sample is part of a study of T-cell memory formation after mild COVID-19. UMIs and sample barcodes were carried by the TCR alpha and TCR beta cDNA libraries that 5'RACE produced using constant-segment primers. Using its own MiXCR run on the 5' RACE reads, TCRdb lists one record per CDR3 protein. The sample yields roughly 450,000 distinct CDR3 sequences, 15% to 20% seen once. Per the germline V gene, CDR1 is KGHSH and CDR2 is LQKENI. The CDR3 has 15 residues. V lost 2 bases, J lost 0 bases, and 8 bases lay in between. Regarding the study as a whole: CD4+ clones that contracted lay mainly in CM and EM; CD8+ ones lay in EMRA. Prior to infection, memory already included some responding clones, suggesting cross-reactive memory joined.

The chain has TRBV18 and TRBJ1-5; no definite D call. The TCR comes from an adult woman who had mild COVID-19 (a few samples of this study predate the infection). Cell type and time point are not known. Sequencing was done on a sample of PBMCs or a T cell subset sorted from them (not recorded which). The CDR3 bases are TGTGCCAGCTCACCAGAACCGAATAGCAATCAGCCCCAGCATTTT. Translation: CASSPEPNSNQPQHF.